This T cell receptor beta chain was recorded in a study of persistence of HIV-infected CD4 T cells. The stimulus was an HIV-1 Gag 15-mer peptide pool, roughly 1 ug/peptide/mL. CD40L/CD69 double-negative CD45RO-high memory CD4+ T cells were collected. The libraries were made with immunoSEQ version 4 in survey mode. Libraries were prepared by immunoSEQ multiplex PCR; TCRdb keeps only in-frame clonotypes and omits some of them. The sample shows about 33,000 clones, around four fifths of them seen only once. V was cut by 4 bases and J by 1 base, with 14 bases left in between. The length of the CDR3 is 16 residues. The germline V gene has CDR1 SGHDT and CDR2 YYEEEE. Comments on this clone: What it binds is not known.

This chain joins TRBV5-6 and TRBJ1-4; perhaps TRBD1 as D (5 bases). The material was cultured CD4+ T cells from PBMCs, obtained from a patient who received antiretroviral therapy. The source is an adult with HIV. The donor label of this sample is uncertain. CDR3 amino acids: CASSRTDGGTNEKLFF. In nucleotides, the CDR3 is TGTGCCAGCAGCAGGACGGATGGGGGAACTAATGAAAAACTGTTTTTT.